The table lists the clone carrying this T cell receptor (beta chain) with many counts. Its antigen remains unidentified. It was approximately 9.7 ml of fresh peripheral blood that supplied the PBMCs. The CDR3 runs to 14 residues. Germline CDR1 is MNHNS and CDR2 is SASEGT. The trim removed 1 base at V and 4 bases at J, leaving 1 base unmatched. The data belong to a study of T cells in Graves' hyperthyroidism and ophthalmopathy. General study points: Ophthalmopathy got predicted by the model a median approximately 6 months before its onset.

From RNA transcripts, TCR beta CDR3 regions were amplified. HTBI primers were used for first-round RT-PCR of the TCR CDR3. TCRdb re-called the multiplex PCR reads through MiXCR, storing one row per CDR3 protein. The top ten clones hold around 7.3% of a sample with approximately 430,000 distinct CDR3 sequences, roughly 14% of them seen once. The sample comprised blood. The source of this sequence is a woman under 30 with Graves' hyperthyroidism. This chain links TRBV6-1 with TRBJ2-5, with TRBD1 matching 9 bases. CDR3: CASSEGQGGETQYF. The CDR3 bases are TGTGCCAGCAGTGAAGGACAGGGGGGAGAGACCCAGTACTTC.